Shown below are 9 T cell receptor beta chains from a single sample sequenced in a study of cytotoxic CD8 clonotypes in ibrutinib-treated CLL. Profiling relied on immunoSEQ multiplex PCR, and the TCRdb table lists in-frame clones only, not all of them. The sample lists 250,000 to 350,000 clones, 60% to 80% occurring once. The sample here was PBMCs, taken at disease progression, from a patient treated with ibrutinib. The receptors were gathered from a human donor with chronic lymphocytic leukemia.

This chain joins TRBV7-9 and TRBJ1-1, with D unresolved. Germline-derived CDR1 and CDR2 are SEHNR and FQNEAQ (reference sequence). This CDR3 has 14 residues. V was shortened by 1 base and J by 4 bases, with 10 bases between the two germline ends. CDR3 in DNA: TGTGCCAGCAGCTTAGGAGGGTTGCTCACTGAAGCTTTCTTT. As protein: CASSLGGLLTEAFF.

V and J are TRBV9 and TRBJ2-1, with 10 bases matching TRBD2. CDR3 length equals 15 residues. Germline CDR1 SGDLS, CDR2 YYNGEE. V lost 4 bases to trimming and J lost 9 bases; unmatched junction nucleotides: 10. The CDR3 spells CASSSPTSGSFEQFF. For the CDR3, the DNA is TGTGCCAGCAGCTCCCCGACTAGCGGGTCGTTTGAGCAGTTCTTC.

The gene calls are TRBV7-2 and TRBJ1-2, with D hard to call. The CDR3 is 15 residues long. V was shortened by 1 base and J by 4 bases, with 13 bases between the two germline ends. Per the germline V gene, CDR1 is SGHTA and CDR2 is FQGNSA. CDR3 nucleotides: TGTGCCAGCAGCTTAGAAGCCCCCCGGGGCTATGGCTACACCTTC. Protein sequence: CASSLEAPRGYGYTF.

V and J are TRBV29-1 and TRBJ2-2; TRBD1 aligns across 9 bases. The junction had 8 bases not matched to a gene; V was cut back by 6 bases and J by 6 bases. Per the germline V gene, CDR1 is SQVTM and CDR2 is ANQGSEA. This CDR3 contains 14 residues. The CDR3 here is CSVAGTGLSGELFF. In nucleotides, the CDR3 is TGCAGCGTAGCCGGGACAGGGCTCTCCGGGGAGCTGTTTTTT.

The rearrangement uses TRBV4-2 and TRBJ1-5, with TRBD1 as a possible D gene (6 bases). V lost 1 base, J lost 2 bases, and 6 bases lay in between. The length of the CDR3 is 14 residues. Per the germline V gene, CDR1 is LGHNA and CDR2 is YNFKEQ. This CDR3 is CASSQGTGNQPQHF. CDR3 coding DNA: TGTGCCAGCAGCCAAGGGACAGGCAATCAGCCCCAGCATTTT.

This rearrangement joins TRBV15 to TRBJ2-2; 10 bases are shared with TRBD1. Germline loops: CDR1 LNHNV, CDR2 YYDKDF (reference sequence). The CDR3 covers 19 residues. Trimming removed 0 bases from V and 4 bases from J; junction bases left unmatched: 11. The CDR3 is CATSRDAFLGTGATGELFF. The CDR3 nucleotides are TGTGCCACCAGCAGAGATGCGTTCTTGGGGACAGGGGCCACCGGGGAGCTGTTTTTT.

The chain carries TRBV19 and TRBJ2-3; the match to TRBD2 covers 10 bases. After removal of 4 bases from V and 1 base from J, the junction contained 5 bases not matched to a gene. Germline-derived CDR1 and CDR2 are LNHDA and SQIVND (reference sequence). The CDR3 extends over 16 amino acids. The CDR3 DNA reads as TGTGCCAGTAGTACCATCCTAGCGGGGGGCACAGATACGCAGTATTTT. It translates to CASSTILAGGTDTQYF.

The chain joins TRBV7-6 to TRBJ2-3, with D hard to call. Trimming shortened V by 4 bases and J by 13 bases, and 18 bases separated the two germline ends. CDR1 is SGHVS, CDR2 FNYEAQ, per germline. The CDR3 sequence is 13 residues long. The CDR3 coding sequence is TGTGCCAGCAGCTCCAAACCCCTTAGTACTAAGTATTTT. Amino acids: CASSSKPLSTKYF.

The chain couples TRBV9 to TRBJ2-1; D may be TRBD1 (5 bases). Germline CDR1 and CDR2: SGDLS and YYNGEE. V lost 0 bases to trimming and J lost 4 bases, with 14 bases between them. The CDR3 has 16 residues. CDR3 sequence: CASSVVGQGGYNEQFF. CDR3 DNA: TGTGCCAGCAGCGTAGTGGGTCAGGGCGGATACAATGAGCAGTTCTTC.